This T cell receptor beta chain stems from a study of OX40 agonist ivuxolimab in advanced cancers. The overall study: Patients received ivuxolimab, an agonistic anti-OX40 (CD134) antibody. Dose-escalation subjects each had hepatocellular carcinoma, melanoma, renal cell or head and neck cancer.

Sequencing used immunoSEQ multiplex PCR; TCRdb keeps in-frame clones, though not all of them. The sample lists 65,000 to 80,000 clones, around 92% occurring once. V was clipped by 2 bases and J by 1 base; unmatched bases: 5. The CDR3 covers 14 residues. Germline assignment: CDR1 GTSNPN and CDR2 SVGIG (reference sequence). The input for sequencing was CD4+ or CD8+ T cells sorted from blood, taken in a trial of the OX40 agonist ivuxolimab. The sequence derives from an adult with an advanced solid tumor such as melanoma, head and neck, liver or kidney cancer. The chain has TRBV30 and TRBJ2-7, with TRBD2 identical over 7 bases. This chain's CDR3 is CAWSIGRTSYEQYF. The CDR3 DNA reads as TGTGCCTGGAGTATCGGGAGGACTTCCTACGAGCAGTACTTC. The full variable domain, completed using reference TRBV30 and TRBJ2-7, is SQTIHQWPATLVQPVGSPLSLECTVEGTSNPNLYWYRQAAGRGLQLLFYSVGIGQISSEVPQNLSASRPQDRQFILSSKKLLLSDSGFYLCAWSIGRTSYEQYFGPGTRLTVT.